This entry is about one T cell receptor (beta chain). What antigen it recognizes has not been identified. One base away there is no much larger clone; base qualities are not given. The germline V gene supplies CDR1 LGHNA and CDR2 YNFKEQ. Here V drops 0 bases and J drops 4 bases, and the junction holds 4 bases not matched to any gene. The CDR3 covers 16 residues, taking in both the cysteine and the phenylalanine. Only the CDR3 DNA is retained, 48 bases long and in frame from the first base. The library was obtained by the immunoSEQ multiplex PCR assay. Per the authors' processing: A statistical classification framework was developed to diagnose cytomegalovirus status using the catalog of TCR beta chain sequences. TCRdb limited this immuneACCESS table to in-frame rearrangements with V and J called. A share of clones is missing; checked studies link under half to unresolved V genes, and the rest is unexplained. The V and J calls and the clone size are those of that table, but D and trimming were determined from the DNA. The sample table lists roughly 330,000 clones, roughly 90% of them with a count of one. Approximately 1.2% of the sample rests with the top ten.

The donors belonged to the validation cohort of about 120 subjects, which was separate from the roughly 700-subject first cohort. The sample originates from a study of cytomegalovirus exposure and HLA in healthy donors (dated by TCRdb to about 2017). Turning to the overall study: According to a later analysis, one platform produced both the roughly 130 validation repertoires and the 666 repertoires of the first cohort. Besides the first cohort of 500 to 700 subjects, a separate validation cohort made up of around 120 different subjects was used. The aim of the study was to test whether cataloging public T cell receptors could identify signatures of past pathogen exposure. To predict cytomegalovirus infection status, the study brought together high-throughput TCR immunosequencing, statistical association of individual TCRs with disease status, and machine learning.

On the study overall, not on this receptor specifically: According to the authors, the approach could potentially be generalized to other disease states and immunological phenotypes. The validation cohort had no HLA typing available for a later analysis, so co-occurrence within that cohort was assessed over all 120 or so repertoires. The classifier was reported to diagnose cytomegalovirus status with high specificity and sensitivity in both the original cohort and the validation cohort. The study gave a list of over 150 TCR beta chains associated with cytomegalovirus. Three of the identified cytomegalovirus-associated TCR beta chains were confirmed in vitro to be specific for cytomegalovirus antigens. Of the cluster scores, around 95% were above 0 in a later analysis, which found that TCRs clustered in the first cohort also tended to co-occur in the approximately 110 validation repertoires. Most TCR sequences were observed very rarely across donors, whereas some public TCRs were present in many individuals.

This receptor chain uses TRBV4-2 and TRBJ1-3, with TRBD1 identical over 9 junction bases. This receptor was obtained from a woman under 40 in good health and CMV-seropositive. Sequencing was done on a sample of PBMCs. The nucleotides read TGTGCCAGCAGCCAAGATGTCGGGACAGGGGGAAACACCATATATTTT. Its protein is CASSQDVGTGGNTIYF.